These 7 T cell receptor beta chains share one sample of origin, sequenced in a study of blood T cell repertoires in COVID-19. The data were produced by immunoSEQ multiplex PCR, yet TCRdb's version contains in-frame clones alone and is incomplete. The sample has 55,000 to 75,000 clones; about 68% are singletons. Sequencing was performed on peripheral blood. Receptors originate from a woman in her 70s with acute or convalescent COVID-19.

The chain has TRBV30 and TRBJ1-2, with 9 bases identical to TRBD1. The V gene's germline CDR1 is GTSNPN and CDR2 SVGIG (reference sequence). The CDR3 runs to 14 residues. V trimming: 4 bases; J trimming: 5 bases; junction bases outside the gene matches: 8. In DNA, the CDR3 is TGTGCCTGGACCTTCCGGGACAGGGCTTATGGCTACACCTTC. This translates into CAWTFRDRAYGYTF.

Comment on this clone: Other nucleotide sequences from this sample produce the same CDR3. This chain joins TRBV5-8 and TRBJ2-7; 12 bases align to TRBD2. CDR3 length: 14 residues. In germline, CDR1 is SGHTS, CDR2 YDEGEE. Trimming took 0 bases from V and 6 from J; bases not matched to a gene: 1. The CDR3 loop is CASSLGTSGAEQYF. CDR3 bases: TGTGCCAGCAGCTTGGGGACTAGCGGGGCCGAGCAGTACTTC.

Only a few counts were recorded for this clone. CDR3 in amino acids: CATQVPLRHVLTF. The CDR3 DNA reads TGTGCCACCCAGGTCCCGCTCCGTCACGTCCTGACTTTC. The chain couples TRBV28 to TRBJ2-6, with no clear D. Germline CDR1 is MDHEN and CDR2 is SYDVKM. The V gene lost 10 bases and the J gene lost 11 bases, with 18 bases spanning the gap. The CDR3 sequence is 13 residues long.

This clone showed up just once. The J gene is TRBJ1-1, the V gene TRBV12-3 or TRBV12-4, with D unclear. V lost 5 bases, J lost 3 bases, and 10 bases lay in between. CDR3 length: 13 amino acids. The CDR3 sequence: CASSVEDYTEAFF. The CDR3 DNA reads as TGTGCCAGCAGTGTCGAGGATTACACTGAAGCTTTCTTT.

This clone occurred a few times. The chain links TRBV3-1 (or the pseudogene TRBV3-2) to TRBJ2-3; 7 bases line up with TRBD2. The CDR3 runs 16 residues. The J segment lost 0 bases and the V segment lost 4 bases, leaving 7 bases of the junction unmatched. From germline, CDR1 is LGHDT and CDR2 YNNKEL (reference sequence). The CDR3 loop is CASSLPSGASTDTQYF. As DNA, the CDR3 is TGTGCCAGCAGCCTACCCAGCGGGGCGAGCACAGATACGCAGTATTTT.

The chain combines TRBV5-6 with TRBJ2-4; D may be TRBD2 (5 bases). The CDR3 covers 13 residues. V lost 2 bases, J lost 8 bases, and 11 bases lay in between. In germline, CDR1 is SGHDT, CDR2 YYEEEE. CDR3 sequence reads: CASSLFPEDIQYF. The DNA of the CDR3 is TGTGCCAGCAGCTTATTCCCGGAGGACATTCAGTACTTC.

This clone occurred a few times. The chain combines TRBV6-5 with TRBJ2-1, with 8 bases fitting TRBD1. V was pared by 7 bases and J by 6 bases, with 2 bases of the junction left unmatched. Looked up from germline, CDR1 is MNHEY and CDR2 is SVGAGI. The CDR3 contains 12 residues. In DNA form, the CDR3 reads TGTGCCAGCAATGGACAGGGCAATGAGCAGTTCTTC. Its translation is CASNGQGNEQFF.